The 20 T cell receptor beta chains listed next were all sequenced from one sample in a study of T-cell memory formation after mild COVID-19. TCRdb reprocessed the 5' RACE reads with MiXCR, giving one entry per CDR3 protein. The top ten clones hold under 25% of a sample with a few hundred thousand distinct CDR3 sequences, approximately 10% of them seen once. Material for sequencing was PBMCs or a T cell subset sorted from them (not recorded which). Receptor source: a man between 18 and 29 years old who had mild COVID-19 (a few samples of this study predate the infection). Cell type and time point are not known.

The chain employs TRBV27 and TRBJ2-7; 7 bases match TRBD1. Trimming at V came to 2 bases and at J to 3 bases, leaving 4 bases not matched to a gene. The CDR3 is 14 residues long. CDR1 is MNHEY and CDR2 is SMNVEV in the germline V gene (reference sequence). CDR3 coding DNA: TGTGCCAGCAGTTTAACCCGGGACAGCTACGAGCAGTACGTC. This sequence encodes CASSLTRDSYEQYV.

This clonotype showed up just a few times. The V gene is TRBV4-1, the J gene TRBJ2-5; 9 bases are shared with TRBD2. CDR3 length: 16 amino acids. From germline, CDR1 is MGHRA and CDR2 YSYEKL. V shed 4 bases, J shed 5 bases, and the junction held 11 bases outside the gene matches. CDR3 in DNA: TGCGCCAGCAGCCTCTCCAGCGGGGGGCCAGGGGAGACCCAGTACTTC. Translated, it gives CASSLSSGGPGETQYF.

There are a few counts of this clonotype. The chain has TRBV7-9 and TRBJ2-3, with D uncertain. The CDR3 sequence is 11 residues long. Germline-derived CDR1 and CDR2 are SEHNR and FQNEAQ (reference sequence). V shed 4 bases and J shed 14 bases, with 13 bases lying between them. CDR3 nucleotide sequence: TGTGCCAGCAGCTCCAGACTCGTTCCGTATTTT. This encodes CASSSRLVPYF.

This clonotype has just a few counts. The chain couples TRBV11-2 to TRBJ1-3; D unclear. Germline V lookup: CDR1 SGHAT, CDR2 FQNNGV. The CDR3 has 12 residues. Trimming removed 2 bases at V and 11 bases at J, with 10 bases between. The CDR3 spells CASSLITRAIYF. Here the CDR3 DNA reads TGTGCCAGCAGCTTAATTACCCGGGCCATATATTTT.

The J gene is TRBJ1-4, the V gene TRBV5-1; 8 nucleotides line up with TRBD1. Germline CDR1 reads SGHRS; CDR2 reads YFSETQ. The CDR3 covers 15 residues. Unmatched junction bases numbered 10, after V lost 4 bases and J lost 8 bases. This CDR3 is CASSGGQGGEEKLFF. The CDR3 DNA reads as TGCGCCAGCAGCGGAGGACAGGGTGGTGAAGAAAAACTGTTTTTT.

The CDR3 here is CASSQDSGPLEQYF. Written as DNA, the CDR3 is TGCGCCAGCAGCCAAGATTCAGGACCCTTGGAGCAGTACTTC. This rearrangement joins TRBV4-3 to TRBJ2-7; D not resolved. Germline loops: CDR1 LGHNA, CDR2 YSLEER. This CDR3 has 14 residues. The V and J ends lost 0 bases and 7 bases respectively, with 13 bases between them.

This clonotype was detected a few times. The V call is TRBV7-9, the J call TRBJ1-2, with a tentative D call TRBD1 (5 bases). Deletions cut 5 bases from V and 8 bases from J, with 24 bases between. Germline V gene data show CDR1 as SEHNR and CDR2 as FQNEAQ (reference sequence). CDR3 length equals 16 residues. The CDR3 reads CASSTIQWGPFYGYTF. CDR3 bases: TGTGCCAGCAGCACGATACAATGGGGACCTTTTTACGGCTACACCTTC. Full variable domain (missing parts from reference TRBV7-9 and TRBJ1-2): DTGVSQNPRHKITKRGQNVTFRCDPISEHNRLYWYRQTLGQGPEFLTYFQNEAQLEKSRLLSDRFSAERPKGSFSTLEIQRTEQGDSAMYLCASSTIQWGPFYGYTFGSGTRLTVV.

The chain uses TRBV5-1 and TRBJ2-7, with unresolved D. Germline CDR1 and CDR2: SGHRS and YFSETQ. There are 14 residues in the CDR3. Trimming stripped 2 bases from V and 3 bases from J, with 12 bases between. This CDR3 is CASSFDLKNYEQYF. CDR3 bases: TGCGCCAGCAGCTTTGACTTGAAAAACTACGAGCAGTACTTC.

The chain uses TRBV9 and TRBJ2-3; 11 nucleotides agree with TRBD2. This CDR3 has 17 amino acids. Germline lookup yields CDR1 SGDLS and CDR2 YYNGEE. The J segment lost 1 base and the V segment lost 4 bases, leaving 8 bases of the junction unmatched. The CDR3 is CASSSQLAGAGTDTQYF. DNA of the CDR3: TGTGCCAGCAGCTCCCAACTAGCGGGGGCCGGCACAGATACGCAGTATTTT. The full variable domain, rest sourced from reference TRBV9 and TRBJ2-3, is DSGVTQTPKHLITATGQRVTLRCSPRSGDLSVYWYQQSLDQGLQFLIQYYNGEERAKGNILERFSAQQFPDLHSELNLSSLELGDSALYFCASSSQLAGAGTDTQYFGPGTRLTVL.

The chain's CDR3 is CASSHHKGHYEQYF. The DNA of the CDR3 is TGTGCCAGCAGCCACCACAAGGGACACTACGAGCAGTACTTC. The chain employs TRBV7-9 and TRBJ2-7, with D maybe TRBD1 (6 bases). Trimming took off 5 bases at V and 3 bases at J, with 14 bases between the two ends. The germline V gene encodes CDR1 SEHNR and CDR2 FQNEAQ (reference sequence). The CDR3 contains 14 residues.

This clonotype has more than one count but fewer than ten. The chain employs TRBV20-1 and TRBJ2-7; 10 bases map to TRBD2. Germline CDR1 reads DFQATT; CDR2 reads SNEGSKA (reference sequence). The CDR3 runs to 17 residues. Germline trimming cut 1 base from V and 3 bases from J; bases unmatched to any gene: 12. The CDR3 loop is CSARVVERASGGYEQYF. CDR3 sequence (DNA): TGCAGTGCTAGAGTCGTAGAGAGGGCTAGCGGGGGCTACGAGCAGTACTTC.

The J gene is TRBJ2-7, the V gene TRBV6-1, with D possibly TRBD2 on 5 matching bases. Germline V gives CDR1 MNHNS, CDR2 SASEGT. This CDR3 region has 15 residues. V was pared by 2 bases and J by 2 bases, with 13 bases between. CDR3 region: CASSESSGVTYEQYF. DNA of the CDR3: TGTGCCAGCAGTGAAAGTTCCGGGGTAACCTACGAGCAGTACTTC.

This clonotype was seen a single time. This sequence joins TRBV6-6 and TRBJ2-3; 9 bases map to TRBD1. Germline CDR1 is MNHNY and CDR2 is SVGAGI (reference sequence). The V gene end was trimmed by 6 bases and the J gene end by 5 bases; junction bases not matched to a gene: 9. The CDR3 covers 15 residues. CDR3 in DNA: TGTGCCAGCAGCCGCCGGGACAGGGTCCAAGATACGCAGTATTTT. It specifies CASSRRDRVQDTQYF.

This clonotype was counted only a few times. This chain uses TRBV7-2 with TRBJ1-2, with D unresolved. The V gene lost 5 bases and the J gene lost 1 base, with 8 bases spanning the gap. The CDR3 covers 13 residues. CDR1 is SGHTA and CDR2 is FQGNSA in the germline V gene. CDR3 sequence: CASSPDINYGYTF. Here the CDR3 DNA reads TGTGCCAGCAGCCCAGACATTAACTATGGCTACACCTTC. Based on the CDR3 plus reference TRBV7-2 and TRBJ1-2, the full variable domain is GAGVSQSPSNKVTEKGKDVELRCDPISGHTALYWYRQSLGQGLEFLIYFQGNSAPDKSGLPSDRFSAERTGGSVSTLTIQRTQQEDSAVYLCASSPDINYGYTFGSGTRLTVV.

This clonotype was counted at least ten times. The chain carries TRBV4-3 and TRBJ1-1; 9 bases align to TRBD1. The CDR3 consists of 15 residues. The V segment lost 4 bases and the J segment 3 bases; nucleotides outside the gene matches: 6. Germline values: CDR1 LGHNA, CDR2 YSLEER. The chain's CDR3 is CASSPGDRADTEAFF. For the CDR3, the DNA is TGCGCCAGCAGCCCAGGGGACAGGGCCGACACTGAAGCTTTCTTT.

This clonotype has a handful of counts. The J gene is TRBJ2-7, the V gene TRBV7-9, with TRBD2 matching 7 bases. The V segment lost 1 base and the J segment 7 bases; nucleotides outside the gene matches: 16. The CDR3 loop spans 17 amino acids. The germline V gene has CDR1 SEHNR and CDR2 FQNEAQ (reference sequence). The CDR3 loop is CASSLGSVLRGTTEQYV. The CDR3 region has the DNA TGTGCCAGCAGCTTAGGTTCAGTTCTACGAGGGACTACTGAGCAGTACGTC.

This clonotype was recorded a few times. This sequence joins TRBV11-2 and TRBJ2-1; no clear D. Trimming cost V 5 bases and J 0 bases, with 11 bases left between them. This CDR3 region has 15 residues. Germline V gene data show CDR1 as SGHAT and CDR2 as FQNNGV. CDR3 sequence reads: CASSHPAPSYNEQFF. In nucleotides, the CDR3 is TGTGCCAGCAGCCACCCTGCACCCTCCTACAATGAGCAGTTCTTC.

There are a few counts of this clonotype. The rearrangement uses TRBV4-1 and TRBJ2-7; 11 bases map to TRBD2. V shed 3 bases and J 3 bases; nucleotides not matched to a gene: 1. This CDR3 is 14 amino acids long. CDR1 is MGHRA and CDR2 is YSYEKL in the germline V gene. This CDR3 is CASSQTSGDYEQYF. The CDR3 bases are TGCGCCAGCAGCCAGACTAGCGGGGACTACGAGCAGTACTTC.

The chain is built from TRBV12-3 or TRBV12-4 and TRBJ1-1; the D is unclear. V was clipped by 3 bases and J by 4 bases, with 9 bases between them. CDR3 length: 13 amino acids. Written as DNA, the CDR3 is TGTGCCAGCAGTTTGAGACGAGGCACTGAAGCTTTCTTT. Protein sequence: CASSLRRGTEAFF.

This clonotype has just a few counts. V is TRBV3-1 and J is TRBJ1-5; weak D call: TRBD1 (6 bases). The CDR3 is 16 amino acids. CDR1 is LGHDT, CDR2 YNNKEL, per germline (reference sequence). Trimming cost V 4 bases and J 1 base, with 14 bases left between them. The chain's CDR3 is CASSLGQSTSNQPQHF. CDR3 nucleotides: TGTGCCAGCAGCCTCGGACAGAGCACCAGCAATCAGCCCCAGCATTTT.